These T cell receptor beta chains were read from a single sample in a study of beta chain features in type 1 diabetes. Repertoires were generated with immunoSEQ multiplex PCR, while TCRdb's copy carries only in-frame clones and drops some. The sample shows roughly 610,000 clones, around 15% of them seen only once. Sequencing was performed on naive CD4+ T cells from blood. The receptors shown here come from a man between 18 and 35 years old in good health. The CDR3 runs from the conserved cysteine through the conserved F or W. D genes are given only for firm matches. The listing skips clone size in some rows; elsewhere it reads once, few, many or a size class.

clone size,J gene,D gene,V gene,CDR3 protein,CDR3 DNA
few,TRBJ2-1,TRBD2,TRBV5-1,CASSPGTSPSNEQFF,TGCGCCAGCAGCCCCGGGACTAGCCCCTCGAATGAGCAGTTCTTC
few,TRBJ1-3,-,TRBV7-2,CASKIQNLGGNTIYF,TGTGCCAGCAAGATCCAAAACCTCGGAGGAAACACCATATATTTT
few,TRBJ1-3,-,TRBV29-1,CSVTTGFPGNTIYF,TGCAGCGTTACCACAGGGTTCCCTGGAAACACCATATATTTT
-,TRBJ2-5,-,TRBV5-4,CASSVNQETQYF,TGTGCCAGCAGTGTAAACCAAGAGACCCAGTACTTC
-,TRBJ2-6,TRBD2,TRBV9,CASRGKGTSGDSGANVLTF,TGTGCCAGCAGGGGAAAAGGGACTAGCGGGGACTCTGGGGCCAACGTCCTGACTTTC
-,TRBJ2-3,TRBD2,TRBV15,CATSRDGFSGGAQDTQYF,TGTGCCACCAGCAGAGATGGGTTTAGCGGGGGGGCCCAAGATACGCAGTATTTT
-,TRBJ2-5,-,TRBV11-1,CASSFGGRRETQYF,TGTGCCAGCAGCTTCGGGGGGCGGCGAGAGACCCAGTACTTC
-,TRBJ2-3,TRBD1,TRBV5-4,CASRPDRASTDTQYF,TGTGCCAGCAGACCAGACAGGGCTAGCACAGATACGCAGTATTTT
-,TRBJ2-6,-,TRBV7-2,CASSLVGGAGANVLTF,TGTGCCAGCAGCTTAGTAGGCGGTGCTGGGGCCAACGTCCTGACTTTC
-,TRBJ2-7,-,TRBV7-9,CASSATNGGPYEQYF,TGTGCCAGCAGCGCTACGAACGGGGGACCCTACGAGCAGTACTTC
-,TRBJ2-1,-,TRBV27,CASSLRVLYYNEQFF,TGTGCCAGCAGTTTAAGGGTCCTCTACTACAATGAGCAGTTCTTC
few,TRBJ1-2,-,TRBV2,CASRQGIGGYTF,TGTGCCAGCCGGCAGGGAATCGGGGGCTACACCTTC
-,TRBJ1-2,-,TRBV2,CASRIGGRIGYTF,TGTGCCAGCAGAATTGGGGGGCGAATTGGCTACACCTTC
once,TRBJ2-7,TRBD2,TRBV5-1,CASRGRATSYEQYF,TGCGCCAGTCGCGGGAGGGCCACCTCCTACGAGCAGTACTTC
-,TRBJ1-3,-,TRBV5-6,CASSWGRQVSGNTIYF,TGTGCCAGCAGCTGGGGCCGACAGGTCTCTGGAAACACCATATATTTT
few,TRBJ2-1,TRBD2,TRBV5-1,CASSLLAGGGNEQFF,TGCGCCAGCAGCTTGCTAGCGGGAGGAGGCAATGAGCAGTTCTTC
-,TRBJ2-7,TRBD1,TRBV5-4,CASSLGGQGEYEQYF,TGTGCCAGCAGCTTGGGTGGACAGGGGGAGTACGAGCAGTACTTC
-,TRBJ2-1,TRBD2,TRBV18,CASSPRTSGNNEQFF,TGTGCCAGCTCACCGAGGACTAGCGGGAACAATGAGCAGTTCTTC
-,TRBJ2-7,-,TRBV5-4,CASSLSVQTYEQYF,TGTGCCAGCAGCTTGAGTGTTCAGACCTACGAGCAGTACTTC
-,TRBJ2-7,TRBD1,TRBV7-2,CASSLGGTGNYEQYF,TGTGCCAGCAGCTTGGGTGGGACAGGGAATTACGAGCAGTACTTC
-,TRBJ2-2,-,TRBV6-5,CASSYTGANTGELFF,TGTGCCAGCAGTTACACAGGCGCGAACACCGGGGAGCTGTTTTTT
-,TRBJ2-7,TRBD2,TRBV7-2,CASSLDPRLAGEQYF,TGTGCCAGCAGCTTAGATCCGCGACTAGCTGGCGAGCAGTACTTC
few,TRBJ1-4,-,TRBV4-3,CASSQDGRIEKLFF,TGCGCCAGCAGCCAAGATGGGCGGATTGAAAAACTGTTTTTT
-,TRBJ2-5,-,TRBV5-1,CASSTDQETQYF,TGCGCCAGCAGCACGGACCAAGAGACCCAGTACTTC
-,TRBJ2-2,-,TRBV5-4,CASSLVGGLNTGELFF,TGTGCCAGCAGCCTGGTTGGGGGGCTCAACACCGGGGAGCTGTTTTTT
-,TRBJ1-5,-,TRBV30,CAWSRGVDQPQHF,TGTGCCTGGAGTAGGGGGGTTGATCAGCCCCAGCATTTT
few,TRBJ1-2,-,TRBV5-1,CASSLEAAKRGSTF,TGCGCCAGCAGCTTGGAGGCCGCGAAGAGGGGCTCCACCTTC
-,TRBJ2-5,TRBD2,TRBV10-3,CAISDGGSETQYF,TGTGCCATCAGTGATGGCGGGAGCGAGACCCAGTACTTC
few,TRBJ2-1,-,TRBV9,CASSVASSNEQFF,TGTGCCAGCAGCGTAGCTTCCTCGAATGAGCAGTTCTTC
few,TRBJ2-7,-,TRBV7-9,CASSRAGQPYEQYF,TGTGCCAGCAGCCGCGCGGGACAACCCTACGAGCAGTACTTC
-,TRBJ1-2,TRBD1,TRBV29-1,CSVTDRGGYTF,TGCAGCGTTACCGACAGGGGTGGCTACACCTTC
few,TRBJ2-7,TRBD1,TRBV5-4,CASSRDRIYEQYF,TGTGCCAGCAGCCGGGACAGAATCTACGAGCAGTACTTC
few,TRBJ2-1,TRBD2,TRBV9,CASSATVRGGAYNEQFF,TGTGCCAGCAGCGCTACCGTTCGCGGGGGGGCTTACAATGAGCAGTTCTTC
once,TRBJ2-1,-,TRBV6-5,CASSWDSGGYNEQFF,TGTGCCAGCAGCTGGGACTCTGGTGGGTACAATGAGCAGTTCTTC
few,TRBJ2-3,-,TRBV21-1,CASSRRDRETDTQYF,TGTGCCAGCAGCAGAAGAGACAGGGAAACAGATACGCAGTATTTT
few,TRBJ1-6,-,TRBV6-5,CASRTGGSPLHF,TGTGCCAGCAGAACCGGTGGTTCACCCCTCCACTTT
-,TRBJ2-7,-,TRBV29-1,CSVEVGHYEQYF,TGCAGCGTTGAGGTCGGTCACTACGAGCAGTACTTC
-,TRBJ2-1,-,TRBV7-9,CASSLDGSSTYNEQFF,TGTGCCAGCAGCTTAGATGGTTCCTCAACCTACAATGAGCAGTTCTTC
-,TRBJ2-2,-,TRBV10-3,CAISGLRGTGELFF,TGTGCCATCAGTGGTTTAAGGGGCACCGGGGAGCTGTTTTTT
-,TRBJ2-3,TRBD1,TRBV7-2,CASSFRGQGATDTQYF,TGTGCCAGCAGCTTCAGAGGACAGGGGGCAACAGATACGCAGTATTTT
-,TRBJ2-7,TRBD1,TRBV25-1,CASSEQGDRAYEQYF,TGTGCCAGCAGTGAACAAGGGGACAGGGCCTACGAGCAGTACTTC
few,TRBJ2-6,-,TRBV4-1,CASSQVPLPGANVLTF,TGCGCCAGCAGCCAAGTCCCCCTTCCGGGGGCCAACGTCCTGACTTTC
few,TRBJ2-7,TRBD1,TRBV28,CASSRYRGNEQYF,TGTGCCAGCAGTCGCTACAGGGGTAACGAGCAGTACTTC
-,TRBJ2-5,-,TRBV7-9,CASSLNRDQETQYF,TGTGCCAGCAGCTTGAACAGGGACCAAGAGACCCAGTACTTC
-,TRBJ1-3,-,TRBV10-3,CAIRGPSAGGNTIYF,TGTGCCATCAGGGGCCCCTCGGCAGGCGGAAACACCATATATTTT
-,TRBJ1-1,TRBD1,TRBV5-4,CASSPDRDPYTEAFF,TGTGCCAGCAGCCCGGACAGGGATCCGTACACTGAAGCTTTCTTT
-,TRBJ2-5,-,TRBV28,CASSLLTPETQYF,TGTGCCAGCAGTTTACTGACCCCGGAGACCCAGTACTTC
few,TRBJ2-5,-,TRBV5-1,CASSRDPGGETQYF,TGCGCCAGCAGTCGGGACCCTGGAGGAGAGACCCAGTACTTC
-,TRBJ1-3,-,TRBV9,CASSLLGGSGNTIYF,TGTGCCAGCAGCCTCCTGGGGGGCTCTGGAAACACCATATATTTT
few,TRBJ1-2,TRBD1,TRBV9,CASSASSQGQGRRNTF,TGTGCCAGCAGCGCTAGTAGTCAGGGACAGGGGAGAAGAAACACCTTC
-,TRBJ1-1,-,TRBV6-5,CASSYSDRNTEAFF,TGTGCCAGCAGTTACTCAGACAGGAACACTGAAGCTTTCTTT
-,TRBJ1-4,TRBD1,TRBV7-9,CASSSLIGTGEKLFF,TGTGCCAGCAGCTCCCTAATCGGGACAGGCGAAAAACTGTTTTTT
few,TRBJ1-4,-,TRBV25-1,CASSEWGVSEKLFF,TGTGCCAGCAGTGAATGGGGAGTGAGTGAAAAACTGTTTTTT
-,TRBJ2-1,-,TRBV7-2,CASSLRGNPYNEQFF,TGTGCCAGCAGCTTACGGGGGAATCCCTACAATGAGCAGTTCTTC